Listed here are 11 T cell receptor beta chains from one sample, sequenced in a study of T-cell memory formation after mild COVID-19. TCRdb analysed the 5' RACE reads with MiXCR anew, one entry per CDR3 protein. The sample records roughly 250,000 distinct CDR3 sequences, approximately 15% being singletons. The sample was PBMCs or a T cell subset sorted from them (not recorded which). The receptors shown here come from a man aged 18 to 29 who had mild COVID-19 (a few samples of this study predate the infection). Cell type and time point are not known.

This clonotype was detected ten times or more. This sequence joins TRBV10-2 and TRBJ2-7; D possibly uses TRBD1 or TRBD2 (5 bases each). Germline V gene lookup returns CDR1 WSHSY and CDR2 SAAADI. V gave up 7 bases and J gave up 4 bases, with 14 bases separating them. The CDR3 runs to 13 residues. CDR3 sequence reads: CASTGDPGYEQYF. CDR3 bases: TGCGCCAGCACCGGGGACCCCGGGTACGAGCAGTACTTC.

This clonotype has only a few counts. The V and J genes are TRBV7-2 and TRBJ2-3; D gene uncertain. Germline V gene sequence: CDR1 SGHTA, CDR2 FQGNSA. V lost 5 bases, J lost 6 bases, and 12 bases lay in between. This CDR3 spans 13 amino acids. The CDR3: CASSGVLADTQYF. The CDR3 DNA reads TGTGCCAGCAGCGGTGTGCTGGCGGATACGCAGTATTTT.

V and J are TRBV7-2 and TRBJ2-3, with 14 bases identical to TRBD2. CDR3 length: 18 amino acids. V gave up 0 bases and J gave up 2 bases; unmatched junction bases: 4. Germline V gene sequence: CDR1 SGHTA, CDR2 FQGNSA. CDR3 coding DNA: TGTGCCAGCAGCTTAGCCCGGACTAGCGGGGGGCACACAGATACGCAGTATTTT. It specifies CASSLARTSGGHTDTQYF.

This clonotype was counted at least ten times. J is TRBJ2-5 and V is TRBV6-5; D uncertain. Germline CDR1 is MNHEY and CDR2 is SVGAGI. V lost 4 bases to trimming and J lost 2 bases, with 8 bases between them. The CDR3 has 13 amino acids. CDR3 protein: CASSLNSQETQYF. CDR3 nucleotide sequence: TGTGCCAGCAGTTTAAACAGTCAAGAGACCCAGTACTTC.

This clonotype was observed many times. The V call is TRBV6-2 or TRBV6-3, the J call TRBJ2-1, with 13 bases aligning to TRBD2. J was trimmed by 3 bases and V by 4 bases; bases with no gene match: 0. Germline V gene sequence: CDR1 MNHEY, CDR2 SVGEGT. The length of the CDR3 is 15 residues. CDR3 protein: CASSWTSGGYNEQFF. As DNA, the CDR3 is TGTGCCAGCAGTTGGACTAGCGGGGGCTACAATGAGCAGTTCTTC.

CDR3 protein: CASSLERTGSPYEQYF. The CDR3 bases are TGTGCCAGCAGCTTAGAGAGGACAGGAAGTCCCTACGAGCAGTACTTC. The V gene is TRBV7-9, the J gene TRBJ2-7; the match to TRBD1 covers 7 bases. The CDR3 contains 16 residues. The ends lost 1 base at V and 2 bases at J; junction bases unmatched: 8. Per the germline V gene, CDR1 is SEHNR and CDR2 is FQNEAQ (reference sequence).

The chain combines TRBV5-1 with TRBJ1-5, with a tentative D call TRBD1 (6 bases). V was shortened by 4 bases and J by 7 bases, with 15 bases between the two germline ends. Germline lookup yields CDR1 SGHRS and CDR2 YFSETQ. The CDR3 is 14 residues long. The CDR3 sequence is CASSPRGSDQPQHF. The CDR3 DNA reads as TGCGCCAGCAGCCCGAGGGGGTCTGACCAGCCCCAGCATTTT. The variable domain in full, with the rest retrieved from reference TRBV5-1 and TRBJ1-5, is KAGVTQTPRYLIKTRGQQVTLSCSPISGHRSVSWYQQTPGQGLQFLFEYFSETQRNKGNFPGRFSGRQFSNSRSEMNVSTLELGDSALYLCASSPRGSDQPQHFGDGTRLSIL.

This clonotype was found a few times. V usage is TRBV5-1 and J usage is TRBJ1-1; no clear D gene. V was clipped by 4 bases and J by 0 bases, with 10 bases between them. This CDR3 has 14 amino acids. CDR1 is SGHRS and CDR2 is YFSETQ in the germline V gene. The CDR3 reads CASSRGPLNTEAFF. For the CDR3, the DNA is TGCGCCAGCAGCCGTGGGCCGTTGAACACTGAAGCTTTCTTT.

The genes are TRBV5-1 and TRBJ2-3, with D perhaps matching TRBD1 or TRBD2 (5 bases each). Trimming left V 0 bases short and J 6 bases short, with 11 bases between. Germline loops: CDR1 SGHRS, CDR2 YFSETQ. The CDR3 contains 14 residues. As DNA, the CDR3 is TGCGCCAGCAGCTTGGGCACGAGGGGCGATACGCAGTATTTT. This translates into CASSLGTRGDTQYF.

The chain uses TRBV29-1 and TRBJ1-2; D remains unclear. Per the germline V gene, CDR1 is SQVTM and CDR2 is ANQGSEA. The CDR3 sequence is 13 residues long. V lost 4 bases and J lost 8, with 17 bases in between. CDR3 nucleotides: TGCAGCGTTGGGGCTTCAGCCTCATTCGGCTACACCTTC. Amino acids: CSVGASASFGYTF.

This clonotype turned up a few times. The CDR3: CASSQVLGDYGYTF. DNA of the CDR3: TGCGCCAGCAGCCAAGTTTTGGGGGACTATGGCTACACCTTC. The chain links TRBV4-3 to TRBJ1-2; possible D gene TRBD1, 5 bases. With 1 base removed from V and 3 bases from J, the gap between germline ends came to 9 bases. The germline V gene has CDR1 LGHNA and CDR2 YSLEER. The CDR3 length is 14 residues.